The rows below give T cell receptor beta chains drawn from one sample of a study of cytomegalovirus exposure and HLA in healthy donors. Here immunoSEQ multiplex PCR was the method, and the copy in TCRdb shows in-frame clones only, minus some. Of some 200,000 clones detected, roughly 12% appear once; the ten largest clones hold approximately 8.3%. The specimen sequenced was PBMCs. All receptors come from a middle-aged man in good health and CMV-seropositive. Both conserved end residues are part of each CDR3. The order of the fields is J gene, D gene, V gene, clone size, CDR3 DNA, CDR3 protein. D genes are given only for firm matches. Rows give clone size only sometimes, using once, few, many, or a class for an expanded clone.

TRBJ1-2,TRBD1,TRBV7-2,NA,TGTGCCAGCAGCCTCGACAGGGGGTATGGCTACACCTTC,CASSLDRGYGYTF
TRBJ1-6,TRBD1,TRBV5-1,few,TGCGCCAGCAGCTTAGGACAGGGGAATTCACCCCTCCACTTT,CASSLGQGNSPLHF
TRBJ1-5,NA,TRBV7-8,few,TGTGCCAGCATCCACAGGGTCAATCAGCCCCAGCATTTT,CASIHRVNQPQHF
TRBJ1-1,NA,TRBV2,few,TGTGCCAGCAGTGAGCGAGAGGTTGAAGCTTTCTTT,CASSEREVEAFF
TRBJ1-4,TRBD1,TRBV5-6,few,TGTGCCAGCAGCCGGGACAGGGGAGAAAAACTGTTTTTT,CASSRDRGEKLFF
TRBJ2-3,TRBD2,TRBV5-1,few,TGCGCCAGCAGCACGGGGGGGCGTACAGATACGCAGTATTTT,CASSTGGRTDTQYF
TRBJ2-4,TRBD1,TRBV4-1,NA,TGCGCCAGCAGCCACCGACAGGGAAAAAACATTCAGTACTTC,CASSHRQGKNIQYF
TRBJ2-7,NA,TRBV9,NA,TGTGCCAGCAGCGCTCCTAGGGGCTCCTACGAGCAGTACTTC,CASSAPRGSYEQYF
TRBJ2-7,TRBD1,TRBV7-9,NA,TGTGCCAGCAGCCCAGAAGGGACAGGGGGCAATGAGCAGTACTTC,CASSPEGTGGNEQYF
TRBJ1-6,TRBD1,TRBV5-1,NA,TGCGCCAGCAGCTTCGACAGGGTCTCACCCCTCCACTTT,CASSFDRVSPLHF